Listed below are T cell receptor beta chains from one sample, sequenced in a study of cytomegalovirus exposure and HLA in healthy donors. TCRdb's copy holds only in-frame clones and misses some; the assay was immunoSEQ multiplex PCR. The sample has some 150,000 clones; over 70% are singletons. Input material: PBMCs. Every receptor here comes from a man aged 25-40 years in good health and CMV-seropositive. Each CDR3 is given with its conserved first and last residue.

j_call: TRBJ2-6; v_call: TRBV5-6; cdr3_aa: CASSLGVGTGVSGANVLTF
j_call: TRBJ1-4; v_call: TRBV6-5; cdr3_aa: CASRADRGGNEKLFF
j_call: TRBJ2-7; v_call: TRBV28; cdr3_aa: CASEISGGSYEQYF
j_call: TRBJ1-2; v_call: TRBV20-1; cdr3_aa: CSGRGYYGYTF
j_call: TRBJ1-1; v_call: TRBV27; cdr3_aa: CASSPTTGGGTEAFF
j_call: TRBJ2-7; v_call: TRBV9; cdr3_aa: CASSVGVLAEASGQYF
j_call: TRBJ1-5; v_call: TRBV21-1; cdr3_aa: CASSKARYLQGYDQPQHF
j_call: TRBJ1-1; v_call: TRBV18; cdr3_aa: CASSPSGQGIRTEAFF
j_call: TRBJ2-1; v_call: TRBV2; cdr3_aa: CASSEGTANNEQFF
j_call: TRBJ1-4; v_call: TRBV28; cdr3_aa: CASSPGQGREKLFF
j_call: TRBJ2-5; v_call: TRBV29-1; cdr3_aa: CSVGRTSARETQYF
j_call: TRBJ1-3; v_call: TRBV7-2; cdr3_aa: CASSLVGLAGNTIYF
j_call: TRBJ2-5; v_call: TRBV19; cdr3_aa: CASSMSSGGQETQYF